This T cell receptor beta chain was found in a study of shared clonotypes between healthy human individuals. Naive CD8 cells were CD45RO-negative, positively selected for CCR7, excluding terminally differentiated effector memory CD45RA+ cells. Some clones are missing from TCRdb's copy, which holds only in-frame ones; the method was immunoSEQ multiplex PCR. The profile shows 760,000 or so clones, around 96% of them singletons. The TCR was taken from a man between 25 and 39 years old in good health. The source material was naive CD8+ T cells sorted from blood.

CDR3 protein: CAITSGSYEQYF. CDR3 DNA sequence: TGTGCCATTACTAGCGGGAGTTACGAGCAGTACTTC. This chain links TRBV2 with TRBJ2-7, with 11 nucleotides matching TRBD2. Germline V gives CDR1 SNHLY, CDR2 FYNNEI. The CDR3 length is 12 residues. V lost 10 bases to trimming and J lost 4 bases; unmatched junction nucleotides: 3. The complete variable domain, with remaining parts taken from reference TRBV2 and TRBJ2-7, reads EPEVTQTPSHQVTQMGQEVILRCVPISNHLYFYWYRQILGQKVEFLVSFYNNEISEKSEIFDDQFSVERPDGSNFTLKIRSTKLEDSAMYFCAITSGSYEQYFGPGTRLTVT.